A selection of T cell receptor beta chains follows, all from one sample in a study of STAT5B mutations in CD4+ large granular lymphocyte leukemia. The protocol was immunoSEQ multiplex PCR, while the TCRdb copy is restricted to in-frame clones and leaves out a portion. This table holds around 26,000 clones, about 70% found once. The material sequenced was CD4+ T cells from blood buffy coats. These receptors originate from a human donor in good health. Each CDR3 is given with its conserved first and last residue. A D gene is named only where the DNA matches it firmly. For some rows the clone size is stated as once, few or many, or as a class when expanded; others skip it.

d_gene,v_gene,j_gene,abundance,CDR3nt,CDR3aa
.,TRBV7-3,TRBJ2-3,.,TGTGCCAGCAGCGTAGGATACACAGATACGCAGTATTTT,CASSVGYTDTQYF
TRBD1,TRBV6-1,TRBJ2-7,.,TGTGCCAGCAGTGGGACAGGGCGGGACGAGCAGTACTTC,CASSGTGRDEQYF
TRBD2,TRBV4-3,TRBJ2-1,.,TGCGCCAGCAGCCTCGGACTAGCGGGGGTGGTCTACAATGAGCAGTTCTTC,CASSLGLAGVVYNEQFF
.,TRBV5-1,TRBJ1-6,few,TGCGCCAGCAGCTCCCTACTGGAGAGTTCACCCCTCCACTTT,CASSSLLESSPLHF
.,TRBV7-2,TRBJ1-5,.,TGTGCCAGCAGCTTATTCGGGGGGGGCAATCAGCCCCAGCATTTT,CASSLFGGGNQPQHF
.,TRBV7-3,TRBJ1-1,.,TGTGCCAGCAGCTTAAATCCGGAGAACACTGAAGCTTTCTTT,CASSLNPENTEAFF
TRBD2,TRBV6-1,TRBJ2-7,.,TGTGCCAGCAGAATTACGGGACTAGCATACGAGCAGTACTTC,CASRITGLAYEQYF
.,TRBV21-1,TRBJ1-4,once,TGTGCCAGCAACCTTGTCCCGGACAGATCAACTAATGAAAAACTGTTTTTT,CASNLVPDRSTNEKLFF
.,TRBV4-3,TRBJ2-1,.,TGCGCCAGCAGCCAAGAACCAGGAGCGGGCAATGAGCAGTTCTTC,CASSQEPGAGNEQFF
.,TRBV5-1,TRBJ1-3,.,TGCGCCAGCAGCCCGACAGCAATCCTCTCTGGAAACACCATATATTTT,CASSPTAILSGNTIYF
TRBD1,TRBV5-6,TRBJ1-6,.,TGTGCCAGCAGCTCTTGGGGGACAGCTTCACCCCTCCACTTT,CASSSWGTASPLHF
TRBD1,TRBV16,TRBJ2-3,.,TGTGCCAGCAGCCAACAACAGGGGGCAGATACGCAGTATTTT,CASSQQQGADTQYF
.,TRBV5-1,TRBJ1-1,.,TGCGCCAGCAGCTACGGCCTGAATACTGAAGCTTTCTTT,CASSYGLNTEAFF
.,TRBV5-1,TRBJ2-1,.,TGCGCCAGCAGCATCGGGATCTACAATGAGCAGTTCTTC,CASSIGIYNEQFF
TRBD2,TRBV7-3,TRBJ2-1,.,TGTGCCAGCAGTCTTAGCGGGGGCCCGTCAAATGAGCAGTTCTTC,CASSLSGGPSNEQFF
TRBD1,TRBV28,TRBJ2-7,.,TGTGCCAGCAGTTCTCCGGGACAGGAGGGCTACGAGCAGTACTTC,CASSSPGQEGYEQYF
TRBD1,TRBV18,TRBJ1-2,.,TGTGCCAGCTCACCCGACAGGGGCGCTGGCTATGGCTACACCTTC,CASSPDRGAGYGYTF
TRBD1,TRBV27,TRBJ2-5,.,TGTGCCAGTACCCAACGGGGACAGGGGTCATCGTGGGAGACCCAGTACTTC,CASTQRGQGSSWETQYF
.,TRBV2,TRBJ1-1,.,TGTGCCAGCAGCAAGAGGGGCAGCGCCACTGAAGCTTTCTTT,CASSKRGSATEAFF
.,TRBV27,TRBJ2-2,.,TGTGCCAGCAGTTGGAAGAACAGTATCCCCGCCGGGGAGCTGTTTTTT,CASSWKNSIPAGELFF
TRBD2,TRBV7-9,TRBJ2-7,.,TGTGCCAGCAGCAGCCTTCCGGGACTAGCGGAGGCCCCCGCCTACGAGCAGTACTTC,CASSSLPGLAEAPAYEQYF